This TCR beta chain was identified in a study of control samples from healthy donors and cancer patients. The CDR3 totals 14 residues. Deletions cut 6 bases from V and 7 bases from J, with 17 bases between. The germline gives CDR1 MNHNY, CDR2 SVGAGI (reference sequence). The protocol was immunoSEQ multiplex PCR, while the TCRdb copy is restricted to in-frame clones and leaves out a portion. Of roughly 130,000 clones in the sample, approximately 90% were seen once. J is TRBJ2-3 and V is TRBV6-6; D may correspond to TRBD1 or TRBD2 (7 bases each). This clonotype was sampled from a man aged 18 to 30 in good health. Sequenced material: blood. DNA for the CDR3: TGTGCCAGCAGGTACCAGGGGGGGCCGAATACGCAGTATTTT. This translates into CASRYQGGPNTQYF.